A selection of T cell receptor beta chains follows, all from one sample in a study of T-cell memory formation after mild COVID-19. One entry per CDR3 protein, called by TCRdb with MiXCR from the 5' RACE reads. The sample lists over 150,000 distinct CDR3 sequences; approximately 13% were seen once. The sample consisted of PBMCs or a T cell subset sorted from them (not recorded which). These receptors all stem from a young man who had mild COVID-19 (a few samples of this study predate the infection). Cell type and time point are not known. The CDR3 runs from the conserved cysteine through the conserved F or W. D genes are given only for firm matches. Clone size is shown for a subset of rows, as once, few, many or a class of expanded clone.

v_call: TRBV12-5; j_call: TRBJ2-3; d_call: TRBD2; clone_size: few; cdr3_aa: CASGLRLAGLTDTQYF; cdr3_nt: TGTGCTAGTGGTTTACGACTAGCGGGGCTCACAGATACGCAGTATTTT
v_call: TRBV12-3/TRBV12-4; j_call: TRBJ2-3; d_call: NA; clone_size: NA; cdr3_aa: CASRGDSDTQYF; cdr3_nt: TGTGCCAGCAGGGGCGATTCAGATACGCAGTATTTT
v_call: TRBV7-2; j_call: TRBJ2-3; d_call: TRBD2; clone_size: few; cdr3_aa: CASSPRSRGGGTQYF; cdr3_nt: TGTGCCAGCAGCCCGCGGTCGCGGGGGGGCGGTACGCAGTATTTT
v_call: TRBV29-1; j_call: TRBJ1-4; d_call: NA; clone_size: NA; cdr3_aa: CSVRVSSKGDEKLFF; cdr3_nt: TGCAGCGTTCGGGTCAGCTCCAAAGGAGATGAAAAACTGTTTTTT
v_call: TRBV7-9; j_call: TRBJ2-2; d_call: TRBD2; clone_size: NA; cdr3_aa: CASSPGGLAGRTGELFF; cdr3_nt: TGTGCCAGCAGCCCAGGGGGGCTAGCGGGGAGAACCGGGGAGCTGTTTTTT
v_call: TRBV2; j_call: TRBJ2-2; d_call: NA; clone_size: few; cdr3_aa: CASKPLRSGNTGELFF; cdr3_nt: TGTGCCAGCAAGCCCCTTAGGTCAGGCAACACCGGGGAGCTGTTTTTT
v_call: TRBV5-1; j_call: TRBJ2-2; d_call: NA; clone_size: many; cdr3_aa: CASSLEGTNTGELFF; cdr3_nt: TGCGCCAGCAGCTTGGAGGGGACCAACACCGGGGAGCTGTTTTTT
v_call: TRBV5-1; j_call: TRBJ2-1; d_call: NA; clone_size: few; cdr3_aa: CASSSPSGSNEQFF; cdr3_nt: TGCGCCAGCAGCTCCCCCAGCGGGTCCAATGAGCAGTTCTTC
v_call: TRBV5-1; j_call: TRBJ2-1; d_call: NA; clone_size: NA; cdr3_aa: CASSGRGSSYNEQFF; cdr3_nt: TGCGCCAGCAGCGGAAGAGGGAGCTCCTACAATGAGCAGTTCTTC
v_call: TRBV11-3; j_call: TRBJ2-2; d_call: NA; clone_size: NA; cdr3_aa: CASRGGGELFF; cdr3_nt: TGTGCCAGCAGAGGAGGGGGGGAGCTGTTTTTT
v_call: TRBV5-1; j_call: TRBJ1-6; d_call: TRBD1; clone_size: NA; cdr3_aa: CASSLAGQGRNSPLHF; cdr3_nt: TGCGCCAGCAGCTTGGCCGGACAGGGGAGGAATTCACCCCTCCACTTT
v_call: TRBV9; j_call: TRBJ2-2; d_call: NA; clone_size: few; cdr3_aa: CASSVQGNTGELFF; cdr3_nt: TGTGCCAGCAGCGTACAGGGGAACACCGGGGAGCTGTTTTTT
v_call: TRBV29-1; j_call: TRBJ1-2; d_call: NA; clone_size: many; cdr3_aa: CSVDVGGYGYTF; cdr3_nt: TGCAGCGTTGATGTAGGAGGTTATGGCTACACCTTC
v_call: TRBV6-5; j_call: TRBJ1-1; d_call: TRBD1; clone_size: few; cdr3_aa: CASSYDRVSGAFF; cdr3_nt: TGTGCCAGCAGCTACGACAGGGTTAGCGGAGCTTTCTTT
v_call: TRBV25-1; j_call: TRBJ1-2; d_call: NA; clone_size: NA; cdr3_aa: CASSEQNYGYTF; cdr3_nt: TGTGCCAGCAGTGAACAGAACTATGGCTACACCTTC
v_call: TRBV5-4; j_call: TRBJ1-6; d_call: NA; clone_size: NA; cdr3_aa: CASSRAETGNSPLHF; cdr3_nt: TGTGCCAGCAGCCGTGCCGAAACAGGGAATTCACCCCTCCACTTT
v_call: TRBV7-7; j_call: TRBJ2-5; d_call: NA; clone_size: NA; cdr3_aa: CASSLRGSFQETQYF; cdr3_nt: TGTGCCAGCAGCTTAAGAGGCAGCTTCCAAGAGACCCAGTACTTC
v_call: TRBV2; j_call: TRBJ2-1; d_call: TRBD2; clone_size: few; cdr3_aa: CASSIRLANNEQFF; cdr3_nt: TGTGCCAGCAGTATCCGACTAGCGAACAATGAGCAGTTCTTC
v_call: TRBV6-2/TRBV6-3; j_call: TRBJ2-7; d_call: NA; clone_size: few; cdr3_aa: CASTERSKTYEQYF; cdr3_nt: TGTGCCAGCACGGAGCGGTCGAAGACCTACGAGCAGTACTTC
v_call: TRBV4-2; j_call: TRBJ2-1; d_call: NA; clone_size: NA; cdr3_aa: CASSQDPLAGGNEQFF; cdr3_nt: TGTGCCAGCAGCCAAGATCCACTAGCCGGCGGGAATGAGCAGTTCTTC
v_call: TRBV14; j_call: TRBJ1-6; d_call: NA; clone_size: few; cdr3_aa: CASSPRTNSPLHF; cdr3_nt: TGTGCCAGCAGCCCTCGAACAAATTCACCCCTCCACTTT
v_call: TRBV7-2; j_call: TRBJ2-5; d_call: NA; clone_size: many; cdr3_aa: CASSSSGTYRGTQYF; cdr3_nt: TGTGCCAGCAGCTCCTCCGGGACTTACCGGGGGACCCAGTACTTC
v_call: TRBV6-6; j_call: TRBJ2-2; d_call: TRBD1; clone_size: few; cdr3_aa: CASGRDRSYSGELFF; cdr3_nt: TGTGCCAGCGGTCGGGACAGGTCATATTCCGGGGAGCTGTTTTTT
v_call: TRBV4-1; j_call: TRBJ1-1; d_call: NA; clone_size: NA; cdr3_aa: CASSQSRHLNTEAFF; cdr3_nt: TGCGCCAGCAGCCAAAGCCGACACCTCAACACTGAAGCTTTCTTT
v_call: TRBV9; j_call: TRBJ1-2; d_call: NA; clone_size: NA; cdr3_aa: CASSARGEGLHYGYTF; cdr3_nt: TGTGCCAGCAGCGCCCGAGGGGAAGGGTTACACTATGGCTACACCTTC
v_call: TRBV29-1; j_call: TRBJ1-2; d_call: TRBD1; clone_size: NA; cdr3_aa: CSGTALQGAQGYTF; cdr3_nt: TGCAGCGGAACTGCCCTACAGGGGGCACAGGGCTACACCTTC
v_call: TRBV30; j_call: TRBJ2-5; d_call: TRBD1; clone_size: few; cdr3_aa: CAWSVQGAETQYF; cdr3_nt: TGTGCCTGGAGTGTACAGGGGGCTGAGACCCAGTACTTC
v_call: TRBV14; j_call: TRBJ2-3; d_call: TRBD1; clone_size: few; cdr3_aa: CASSQGDRGNTDTQYF; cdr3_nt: TGTGCCAGCAGCCAAGGGGACAGGGGAAACACAGATACGCAGTATTTT
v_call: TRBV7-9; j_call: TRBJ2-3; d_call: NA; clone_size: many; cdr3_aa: CASSLVVGRDTDTQYF; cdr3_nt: TGTGCCAGCAGCTTAGTCGTAGGCCGAGACACAGATACGCAGTATTTT
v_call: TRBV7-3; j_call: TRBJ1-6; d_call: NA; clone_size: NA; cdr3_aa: CASSLMGTGNSPLHF; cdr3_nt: TGTGCCAGCAGCTTAATGGGGACGGGGAATTCACCCCTCCACTTT
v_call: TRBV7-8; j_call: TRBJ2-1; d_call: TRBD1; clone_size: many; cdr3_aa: CASSDRVSREQFF; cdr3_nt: TGTGCCAGCAGCGACAGGGTTTCTCGCGAGCAGTTCTTC
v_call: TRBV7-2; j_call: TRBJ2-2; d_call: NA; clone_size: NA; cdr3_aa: CASTIGASTGELFF; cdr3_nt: TGTGCCAGCACCATAGGGGCTAGCACCGGGGAGCTGTTTTTT